This T cell receptor (beta chain) was identified during a study of sequential checkpoint blockade in melanoma. In the study overall: Patients were randomized 1:1 to nivolumab-then-ipilimumab or ipilimumab-then-nivolumab first-line.

Per germline, CDR1 SNHLY and CDR2 FYNNEI. The CDR3 is 17 amino acids. Deletions cut 2 bases from V and 7 bases from J, with 22 bases between. Using immunoSEQ multiplex PCR, the repertoire was profiled, and TCRdb retains in-frame clones only, with some absent. The sample carries 30,000 to 40,000 clones, 80% to 90% recorded once. Specified treatment: randomized to nivolumab then ipilimumab (arm A) or the reverse (arm B). PBMC sorting kept live CD3+CD8+ cells without CD19 or CD56. The input for sequencing was CD8+ T cells sorted from blood (inferred from file names), taken from a patient given nivolumab and ipilimumab in sequence. The source is a human donor with melanoma. The chain carries TRBV2 and TRBJ2-3, with D perhaps matching TRBD2 (5 bases). For the CDR3, the DNA is TGTGCCAGCAGTGAAAAGGGTCGGAATAGGCGGGTACATACGCAGTATTTT. It is translated as CASSEKGRNRRVHTQYF.